This TCR beta chain was found in a study of tumor and adjacent non-tumor tissue in lung cancer. Across the whole study: Histology: under 15 adenocarcinoma, a couple of squamous cell carcinoma, 1 small cell lung cancer. General observations from the study: Shorter survival was associated with higher TCR diversity in tumors.

This sample's RNA came from whole unsorted tissue. This non-tumor lung sample came from over 3 cm beyond the tumor edge. Germline values: CDR1 SEHNR, CDR2 FQNEAQ (reference sequence). The CDR3 is 15 amino acids. The library came from three nested PCR rounds adapted from ARM-PCR protocols. TCRdb passed the multiplex PCR reads through MiXCR, listing each CDR3 protein once. The sample contains over 100,000 distinct CDR3 sequences, about 63% of which appear only once. With respect to this clonotype: Its antigen is unidentified. The junction departs from the called germline gene at one end, perhaps through a read error.

The receptor's source is a man in his sixties with non-small cell lung cancer. The sequenced sample was distant non-tumor lung tissue. This chain uses TRBV7-9 with TRBJ1-2, with D possibly TRBD1 on 6 matching bases. DNA of the CDR3: TGTACCAGCAGCTTAGGGGGGGCGAGCTTCGGAGGCTACACCTTC. Its protein product is CTSSLGGASFGGYTF.